This record concerns one TCR beta chain sequence. These data come from a study of T cells in localized non-small cell lung cancer. Germline V CDR1 and CDR2: ENHRY, SYGVKD. Trimming shortened V by 0 bases and J by 5 bases, and 4 bases separated the two germline ends. This CDR3 has 13 residues. Lung adjacent to the tumor, free of atypia, was sampled at least 2 cm from its margin. Clones were read by immunoSEQ multiplex PCR, and TCRdb kept only the in-frame ones, dropping some. The data show more than 950 clones, with 19% seen just once and over 15% held by the top ten. The TCR comes from a female donor aged 60 or older with stage II squamous cell lung carcinoma. Specimen: normal lung tissue next to the tumor, collected before any cancer treatment. This chain links TRBV10-3 with TRBJ1-4, with unresolved D. DNA for the CDR3: TGTGCCATCAGTGAGTCGCGAAATGAAAAACTGTTTTTT. It encodes CAISESRNEKLFF.